What follows describes a single T cell receptor beta chain. Its antigen is as yet unknown. The CDR3 contains 13 residues. Germline CDR1 and CDR2: SGDLS and YYNGEE. Primers used in a second PCR of about 7 to 12 cycles were a sample-barcoded 5' primer and a J-beta primer mix. TCRdb reprocessed the 5' RACE reads with MiXCR, giving one entry per CDR3 protein. This table has 750,000 or so distinct CDR3 sequences, more than 20% appearing once. The sample originates from a study of blood T cells in healthy people across ages. Study-wide results and limits: Whereas aged donors had fewer naive CD4+ cells, long-lived donors had more of them and higher diversity.

The same sample was also used in a study of T cells of mothers and their children.

The TCR was taken from a boy aged 10-17 years in good health. The sample comprised blood. This sequence joins TRBV9 and TRBJ2-5; D might be TRBD1 or TRBD2, each matching 5 bases. The J call is in doubt because the DNA end fits TRBJ2-1 better. In nucleotides, the CDR3 is TGTGCCAGCAGCGCGGGACCTCGGAATGAGCAGTTCTTC. Its protein is CASSAGPRNEQFF.